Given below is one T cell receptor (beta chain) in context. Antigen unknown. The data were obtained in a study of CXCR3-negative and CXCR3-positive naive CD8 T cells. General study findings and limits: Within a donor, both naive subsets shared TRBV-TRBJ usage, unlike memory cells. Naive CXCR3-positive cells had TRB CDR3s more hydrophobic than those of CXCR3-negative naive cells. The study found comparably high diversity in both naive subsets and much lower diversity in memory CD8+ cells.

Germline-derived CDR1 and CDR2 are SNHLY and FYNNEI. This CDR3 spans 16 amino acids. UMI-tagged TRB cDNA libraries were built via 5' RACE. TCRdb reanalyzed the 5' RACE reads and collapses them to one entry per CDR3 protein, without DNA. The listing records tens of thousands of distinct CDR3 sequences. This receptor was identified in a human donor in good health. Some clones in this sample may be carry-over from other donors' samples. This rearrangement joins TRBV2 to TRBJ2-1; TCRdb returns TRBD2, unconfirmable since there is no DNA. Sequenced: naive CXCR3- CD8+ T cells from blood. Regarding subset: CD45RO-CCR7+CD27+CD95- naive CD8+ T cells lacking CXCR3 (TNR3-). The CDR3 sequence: CASSETRTSSYNEQFF.